These T cell receptor beta chains were read from a single sample in a study of shared clonotypes between healthy human individuals. Sequencing was performed with immunoSEQ multiplex PCR; in TCRdb, only in-frame clones are kept and a portion is missing. The sample contains about 960,000 clones, around three quarters of which appear only once. Sequenced sample: memory CD4+ T cells sorted from blood. The receptors derive from a man aged 18-30 years in good health. Both conserved end residues are part of each CDR3. D genes are given only for firm matches. Clone size is stated in some rows and not others, as once, few, many or a class when expanded.

d_call clone_size j_call v_call cdr3_nt cdr3_aa
TRBD2 - TRBJ2-7 TRBV4-3 TGCGCCAGCAGCCGGTCAAGCGGGAGCGTCAACGAGCAGTACTTC CASSRSSGSVNEQYF
- once TRBJ1-2 TRBV27 TGTGCCAGCAGTTTAGCCGCGAGCTATGGCTACACCTTC CASSLAASYGYTF
- - TRBJ2-3 TRBV10-1 TGCGCCAGCAGTGAGGGACCTACCACAGATACGCAGTATTTT CASSEGPTTDTQYF
- - TRBJ2-7 TRBV5-1 TGCGCCAGCAGCTTAGGGGGTAGCTCCTACGAGCAGTACTTC CASSLGGSSYEQYF
- few TRBJ1-1 TRBV20-1 TGCAGTGCTAGAGAGGTTGGTGGAGCTTTCTTT CSAREVGGAFF
- - TRBJ1-5 TRBV2 TGTGCCAGCAGCCAAAATGGGCAGGCTGAGCAGCCCCAGCATTTT CASSQNGQAEQPQHF
- - TRBJ1-2 TRBV7-9 TGTGCCAGCAGCTCGGGACTGTCTCTCTGGGGCTACACCTTC CASSSGLSLWGYTF
- - TRBJ2-2 TRBV7-3 TGTGCCAGCAGCTTGTCTGGGGAGCTGTTTTTT CASSLSGELFF
TRBD1 once TRBJ1-6 TRBV30 TGTGCCTGGACTATGGGACAGCCAGTCGGGGCGCTCCACTTT CAWTMGQPVGALHF
- - TRBJ2-3 TRBV5-1 TGCGCCAGCAGCTTGGTTGGCAGGGGTCCAGATACGCAGTATTTT CASSLVGRGPDTQYF
- - TRBJ1-6 TRBV5-4 TGTGCCAGCAGCTTGGATGGGGGTTCCTATAATTCACCCCTCCACTTT CASSLDGGSYNSPLHF
- - TRBJ1-2 TRBV20-1 TGCAGTGCTAGAGAGAAGTATGGCTACACCTTC CSAREKYGYTF
TRBD1 - TRBJ2-2 TRBV7-9 TGTGCCAGCAGTCGATCGGGACAGACTAACACCGGGGAGCTGTTTTTT CASSRSGQTNTGELFF
- - TRBJ2-3 TRBV2 TGTGCCAGCATCCGCCGGAGCACAGATACGCAGTATTTT CASIRRSTDTQYF
TRBD2 - TRBJ2-2 TRBV12-5 TGTGCTAGTGGTGCTGGGACTAACGCGAACACCGGGGAGCTGTTTTTT CASGAGTNANTGELFF
- - TRBJ1-1 TRBV5-6 TGTGCCAGCAGCTTTTATCGGCAGAGAATGAACACTGAAGCTTTCTTT CASSFYRQRMNTEAFF
- few TRBJ1-1 TRBV20-1 TGCAGTGCAGCCCCGAACACTGAAGCTTTCTTT CSAAPNTEAFF
- - TRBJ1-2 TRBV10-3 TGTGCCATCAGTGACGAGGGGAATGGCTACACCTTC CAISDEGNGYTF
TRBD2 - TRBJ2-7 TRBV2 TGTGCCAGCAGTGAACTAGCGGGGAGGCCCTACGAGCAGTACTTC CASSELAGRPYEQYF
- - TRBJ2-1 TRBV4-1 TGCGCCAGCAGCCAGTCCTGGCCCGAAGTTGGTGAGCAGTTCTTC CASSQSWPEVGEQFF
TRBD1 once TRBJ1-1 TRBV5-1 TGCGCCAGCCGACAGGGGGCTCCCACTGAAGCTTTCTTT CASRQGAPTEAFF
- - TRBJ2-7 TRBV30 TGTGCGTCAGGGGAATACGAGCAGTACTTC CASGEYEQYF
TRBD1 many TRBJ1-2 TRBV10-3 TGTGCCGCACTACCGGGACAGGGTGTCACTCGGGGCTACACCTTC CAALPGQGVTRGYTF
- - TRBJ2-3 TRBV5-1 TGCGCCAGCAGCTTGGGTTCATTGTCGGATACGCAGTATTTT CASSLGSLSDTQYF
TRBD2 once TRBJ2-3 TRBV30 TGTGCCTGGAGTGTACGTAGCGGGAGCACAGATACGCAGTATTTT CAWSVRSGSTDTQYF
- - TRBJ1-3 TRBV6-6 TGTGCCAGCAGAGGCCTAGAATACTCTGGAAACACCATATATTTT CASRGLEYSGNTIYF
TRBD1 few TRBJ1-1 TRBV9 TGTGCCAGCAGCGCGGGAGGCTCCGGGACAGGAGGGTCCACTGAAGCTTTCTTT CASSAGGSGTGGSTEAFF